The 12 T cell receptor beta chains below all came from one sample that was sequenced in a study of PD-1 blockade in classical Hodgkin lymphoma. TCRdb keeps only in-frame clones here, not all; method: immunoSEQ multiplex PCR. Of around 90,000 clones listed, roughly 78% were seen once; the top ten hold about 9.4%. Time point in this sample: cycle 4 day 1 (C4D1), after about 6 weeks of nivolumab. Autologous stem cell transplantation was followed by relapse in every patient, and brentuximab vedotin exposure varied. This specimen was peripheral blood mononuclear cells (PBMCs), taken before the fourth cycle of nivolumab. These receptors came from a human donor with classical Hodgkin lymphoma.

The chain links TRBV10-3 to TRBJ2-1, with TRBD1 identical over 7 bases. V was clipped by 2 bases and J by 4 bases; unmatched bases: 2. This CDR3 is built from 14 residues. Germline values: CDR1 ENHRY, CDR2 SYGVKD. The CDR3 DNA sequence: TGTGCCATCAGTGAGATGGACAGGTACAATGAGCAGTTCTTC. Its translation: CAISEMDRYNEQFF.

V and J are TRBV7-2 and TRBJ2-2, with 11 bases lining up with TRBD2. The junction had 4 bases not matched to a gene; V was cut back by 2 bases and J by 5 bases. The germline CDR1 and CDR2 sequences are SGHTA and FQGNSA. This CDR3 comprises 16 residues. The CDR3, as DNA: TGTGCCAGCAGCTTATATAGCGGGGGGGATACCGGGGAGCTGTTTTTT. Amino acids: CASSLYSGGDTGELFF.

In DNA form, the CDR3 reads TGTGCCAGCAGCTTTCCTCCGGAGCAAGAGACCCAGTACTTC. Translating gives CASSFPPEQETQYF. The chain combines TRBV7-9 with TRBJ2-5; D remains unclear. Deletions cut 3 bases from V and 2 bases from J, with 10 bases between. Germline V lookup: CDR1 SEHNR, CDR2 FQNEAQ (reference sequence). This CDR3 region has 14 residues.

The rearrangement joins TRBV18 to TRBJ1-1, with a tentative D call TRBD1 (5 bases). This CDR3 comprises 13 residues. The V gene's germline CDR1 is KGHSH and CDR2 LQKENI. V shed 6 bases and J shed 4 bases, with 12 bases lying between them. This chain's CDR3 is CASSQGFGTEAFF. CDR3 in DNA: TGTGCCAGCTCCCAGGGATTCGGCACTGAAGCTTTCTTT.

The rearrangement links TRBV7-9 to TRBJ2-7; 7 bases fit TRBD2. With 1 base clipped from V and 4 bases from J, the junction kept 10 bases outside the gene matches. The CDR3 loop spans 16 amino acids. Per the germline V gene, CDR1 is SEHNR and CDR2 is FQNEAQ (reference sequence). CDR3 amino acids: CASSLGAGLAVYEQYF. DNA of the CDR3: TGTGCCAGCAGCTTAGGAGCAGGGCTAGCGGTATACGAGCAGTACTTC.

The chain is built from TRBV7-3 and TRBJ2-3; D uncertain. V lost 5 bases and J 3 bases, leaving 9 bases between the germline ends. CDR1 is SGHTA, CDR2 FQGTGA, per germline. The CDR3 extends over 13 amino acids. CDR3 region: CASSPQVTDTQYF. The CDR3 DNA sequence: TGTGCCAGCAGCCCCCAGGTTACAGATACGCAGTATTTT.

This clone turned up a few times. The V gene is TRBV11-3, the J gene TRBJ2-1, with D perhaps being TRBD1 or TRBD2 (5 bases each). V lost 4 bases, J lost 4 bases, and 17 bases lay in between. Germline V lookup: CDR1 SGHNT, CDR2 YENEEA. The CDR3 is 16 amino acids. CDR3 sequence: CASSYRGTESYNEQFF. CDR3 in DNA: TGTGCCAGCAGCTACAGAGGGACCGAGTCTTACAATGAGCAGTTCTTC.

The chain links TRBV5-1 to TRBJ1-2; D is ambiguous. Germline CDR1 SGHRS, CDR2 YFSETQ. The V end was cut by 2 bases, the J end by 0 bases, with 8 bases between. CDR3 length: 14 residues. The DNA for the CDR3 is TGCGCCAGCAGCTTCACTCAAGCTAACTATGGCTACACCTTC. Its protein product is CASSFTQANYGYTF.

The chain uses TRBV7-9 and TRBJ1-4; D gene unclear. The length of the CDR3 is 14 residues. Germline CDR1 is SEHNR and CDR2 is FQNEAQ (reference sequence). Trimming took 4 bases from V and 8 from J, leaving 14 bases between them. The CDR3 DNA is TGTGCCAGCAGCTCGGGATATGATGCGGAAAAACTGTTTTTT. Protein: CASSSGYDAEKLFF.

The chain joins TRBV21-1 to TRBJ2-1; TRBD1 is the table's D call, not checked against the DNA. TRBV21-1 is a pseudogene. The CDR3 covers 15 residues. CDR3 loop: CASSKLLSSYNEQFF. The CDR3 nucleotides are TGTGCCAGCAGCAAACTCCTCAGCTCCTACAATGAGCAGTTCTTC.

V and J are TRBV6-5 and TRBJ2-5; TRBD1 might be the D (6 bases). The CDR3 spans 14 residues. Germline CDR1 is MNHEY and CDR2 is SVGAGI. V gave up 6 bases and J gave up 4 bases, with 15 bases separating them. CDR3 bases: TGTGCCAGCAGCCAACGACAGGTACCAGAGACCCAGTACTTC. Translating gives CASSQRQVPETQYF.

This sequence joins TRBV5-1 and TRBJ1-5; TRBD1 agrees at 7 bases. Germline V CDR1 and CDR2: SGHRS, YFSETQ. This CDR3 is built from 13 residues. The junction had 2 bases not matched to a gene; V was cut back by 4 bases and J by 4 bases. Written as DNA, the CDR3 is TGCGCCAGCAGCATACAGGGGAATCAGCCCCAGCATTTT. It yields the protein CASSIQGNQPQHF. Full variable domain (rest looked up from reference TRBV5-1 and TRBJ1-5): KAGVTQTPRYLIKTRGQQVTLSCSPISGHRSVSWYQQTPGQGLQFLFEYFSETQRNKGNFPGRFSGRQFSNSRSEMNVSTLELGDSALYLCASSIQGNQPQHFGDGTRLSIL.